These 10 T cell receptor beta chains originate from one sample sequenced in a study of T cell repertoires in cytomegalovirus infection (dated by TCRdb to between 2018 and 2021). The run used an Illumina HiSeq 1500. In-frame beta chains were kept once TCRdb had trimmed the public reads at Q25 with fastp and called clones with MiXCR. Rows with a matching CDR3 protein are joined into one entry that keeps the most common DNA and genes. For this sample the table gives about 180,000 distinct CDR3 sequences, of which 13% to 15% were detected only once. The ten largest make up around 27% of the sample. The specimen sequenced was PBMCs. These receptors all stem from a human donor in good health (CMV status not recorded). Some clones in this sample may be carry-over from other donors' samples.

This clonotype occurred a few times. This chain joins TRBV5-1 and TRBJ2-5; TRBD1 matches at 7 bases. Germline V gives CDR1 SGHRS, CDR2 YFSETQ. V trimming: 4 bases; J trimming: 5 bases; junction bases outside the gene matches: 11. This CDR3 is built from 15 residues. As DNA, the CDR3 is TGCGCCAGCAGCCGGATCGGACAGGTGGGGGAGACCCAGTACTTC. Encoded protein: CASSRIGQVGETQYF.

V usage is TRBV24-1 and J usage is TRBJ2-3; the match to TRBD2 covers 13 bases. Germline CDR1 is KGHDR and CDR2 is SFDVKD. The CDR3 has 16 amino acids. The J segment lost 5 bases and the V segment lost 5 bases, leaving 6 bases of the junction unmatched. The CDR3 bases are TGTGCCACCAGTGCCACAGGACTAGCGGGGGAAGATACGCAGTATTTT. Translation: CATSATGLAGEDTQYF.

A remark on this clonotype: A read error may explain this, as a much larger clone is one base away. V is TRBV28 and J is TRBJ1-2; 9 bases line up with TRBD1. Germline lookup yields CDR1 MDHEN and CDR2 SYDVKM. The CDR3 is made up of 16 amino acids. CDR3 bases: TGTACCAGCAGCCGGACCGGGACAGGGAAGTTTTTTGGCTACACCTTC. Encoded protein: CTSSRTGTGKFFGYTF.

In this sample, this clonotype turned up many times. The chain employs TRBV28 and TRBJ2-5, with 11 bases identical to TRBD2. Germline CDR1 reads MDHEN; CDR2 reads SYDVKM. Losses at the gene ends were 5 bases for V and 5 bases for J; bases not matched to a gene: 13. This CDR3 contains 17 residues. CDR3 in DNA: TGTGCCAGCAGTCCACCTCTAGCGGGAGGACGTAGGGAGACCCAGTACTTC. Its protein is CASSPPLAGGRRETQYF.

The V and J genes are TRBV7-2 and TRBJ1-1; 7 nucleotides match TRBD1. V lost 5 bases, J lost 4 bases, and 10 bases stayed unmatched. The CDR3 has 15 amino acids. CDR1 is SGHTA, CDR2 FQGNSA, per germline. As DNA, the CDR3 is TGTGCCAGCAGCGCCAGACTACAGGGGTTCACTGAAGCTTTCTTT. Amino acid sequence: CASSARLQGFTEAFF.

This chain links TRBV5-1 with TRBJ1-1, with a tentative D call TRBD1 (6 bases). Trimming took off 4 bases at V and 0 bases at J, with 16 bases between the two ends. Germline assignment: CDR1 SGHRS and CDR2 YFSETQ. The length of the CDR3 is 16 residues. In nucleotides, the CDR3 is TGCGCCAGCAGCGCTAAACAGGGAATAGTGAACACTGAAGCTTTCTTT. Protein: CASSAKQGIVNTEAFF.

The chain combines TRBV27 with TRBJ2-3; no firm D call. This CDR3 has 14 residues. Germline assignment: CDR1 MNHEY and CDR2 SMNVEV (reference sequence). With 1 base removed from V and 2 bases from J, the gap between germline ends came to 7 bases. The CDR3 bases are TGTGCCAGCAGTTTATACAGAAACACAGATACGCAGTATTTT. Translating gives CASSLYRNTDTQYF.

CDR3 DNA sequence: TGTGCCAGCAGCCCGGACAGGGGCTCCGAGCAGTACTTC. Translated: CASSPDRGSEQYF. The chain is built from TRBV6-6 and TRBJ2-7; TRBD1 matches at 9 bases. This CDR3 has 13 amino acids. J gave up 6 bases and V 6 bases, and 6 bases lay outside the gene matches. Looked up from germline, CDR1 is MNHNY and CDR2 is SVGAGI (reference sequence).

V is TRBV20-1 and J is TRBJ1-4, with 7 bases identical to TRBD1. Germline trimming cut 2 bases from V and 5 bases from J; bases unmatched to any gene: 11. This CDR3 comprises 16 residues. Germline loops: CDR1 DFQATT, CDR2 SNEGSKA (reference sequence). CDR3 region: CSARQGQNWGNEKLFF. The DNA of the CDR3 is TGCAGTGCTAGACAGGGACAGAACTGGGGGAATGAAAAACTGTTTTTT.

This clonotype appeared a few times. This chain joins TRBV10-3 and TRBJ2-7; the D gene is possibly TRBD1 (5 bases). Germline CDR1 reads ENHRY; CDR2 reads SYGVKD. This CDR3 region has 15 residues. The V and J ends lost 2 bases and 4 bases respectively, with 15 bases between them. The CDR3 is CAISEPIRQFYEQYF. CDR3 DNA sequence: TGTGCCATCAGTGAGCCGATTAGACAGTTTTACGAGCAGTACTTC.